This TCR beta chain was recorded in a study of blood T cell repertoires in COVID-19. On the study more broadly: T cells, B-cell-depleted T cells, or PBMCs supplied cDNA or gDNA.

Participants came from around 25 US areas, aged about 18 to 95 years. Cohort assignment relied on participant-reported clinical history. The germline gives CDR1 MNHNS, CDR2 SASEGT. This CDR3 has 16 amino acids. Germline trimming cut 0 bases from V and 0 bases from J; bases unmatched to any gene: 4. How the authors handled the data: Amplification with reference gene primers provided the estimates of nucleated cell counts. Here immunoSEQ multiplex PCR was the method, and the copy in TCRdb shows in-frame clones only, minus some. Clone size and the V and J calls come from that table; the DNA yielded D and trimming. The top ten hold roughly a sixth of the sample, which has 150,000 to 200,000 clones, 76% seen once.

The V and J genes are TRBV6-1 and TRBJ2-7, with 8 nucleotides matching TRBD2. This TCR was recovered from a woman aged 45 to 65 with acute COVID-19. Sequenced: PBMCs or T cells enriched from blood (not recorded which). The CDR3 sequence: CASSEARAGASYEQYV. In nucleotides, the CDR3 is TGTGCCAGCAGTGAAGCTCGAGCGGGGGCCTCCTACGAGCAGTACGTC.